These T cell receptor beta chains were read from a single sample in a study of T cell responses to AZD1222 COVID-19 vaccine. Method: immunoSEQ multiplex PCR; TCRdb's copy keeps in-frame clones and lacks some. This sample has 120,000 or so clones, with about 90% found just once. This material consisted of peripheral blood, taken on day 0 of AZD1222 vaccination. These receptors all come from an adult in good health. Both conserved end residues are part of each CDR3. The D gene is left open where the match is weak. Clone size is stated in some rows and not others, as once, few, many or a class when expanded.

>-|TRBJ2-1|-|TRBV18
TGTGCCAGCTCACCGGACTTCTCCTACAATGAGCAGTTCTTC
CASSPDFSYNEQFF
>few|TRBJ1-1|-|TRBV14
TGTGCCAGCAGCCAAGACCTCTACACTGAAGCTTTCTTT
CASSQDLYTEAFF
>once|TRBJ1-4|-|TRBV6-1
TGTGCCAGCAGTGAAGGATATGGTACTAATGAAAAACTGTTTTTT
CASSEGYGTNEKLFF
>-|TRBJ2-5|TRBD2|TRBV5-5
TGTGCCAGCAGCTTGGGGCTAGCGGGAGGGCGAACCCAAGAGACCCAGTACTTC
CASSLGLAGGRTQETQYF
>once|TRBJ1-1|-|TRBV7-9
TGTGCCAGCAGCTTGCAGGGAGGGAGCACTGAAGCTTTCTTT
CASSLQGGSTEAFF
>-|TRBJ1-1|-|TRBV30
TGTGCCTGGACTGTACAGGGCCCTGCATGGCAAGCTTTCTTT
CAWTVQGPAWQAFF
>-|TRBJ1-6|-|TRBV12-3/TRBV12-4
TGTGCCAGCAGTTTTGGGCGAAGATCACCCCTCCATTTT
CASSFGRRSPLHF
>-|TRBJ2-7|-|TRBV7-8
TGTGCCAGCAGCTTAGAAGGTAGATACTCCTACGAGCAGTACTTC
CASSLEGRYSYEQYF
>few|TRBJ1-3|-|TRBV5-1
TGCGCCAGCAGTTATTCCCCCCAGGGAGACTCTGGAAACACCATATATTTT
CASSYSPQGDSGNTIYF
>-|TRBJ1-2|-|TRBV18
TGTGCCAGCTCACCACAAGCAATGCAGGGTAACTATGGCTACACCTTC
CASSPQAMQGNYGYTF
>-|TRBJ2-1|-|TRBV29-1
TGCAGCGTTGGTATCGGAGGAGGGGGATACAATGAGCAGTTCTTC
CSVGIGGGGYNEQFF
>-|TRBJ2-5|-|TRBV18
TGTGCCAGCTCACCACAGCAGGGCGAGACCCAGTACTTC
CASSPQQGETQYF
>few|TRBJ1-1|-|TRBV5-5
TGTGCCAGCGAACCACGTTACTTGGACCTCGCGGCTTTCTTT
CASEPRYLDLAAFF
>once|TRBJ1-5|-|TRBV7-9
TGTGCCTCTACGTTTAGCAATCAGCCCCAGCATTTT
CASTFSNQPQHF
>once|TRBJ2-1|-|TRBV7-3
TGTGCCACGTCCCAGGGGGGTCCCTACAATGAGCAGTTCTTC
CATSQGGPYNEQFF
>-|TRBJ2-3|-|TRBV18
TGTGCCAGCTCAACGGACTGGATTACGCAGTATTTT
CASSTDWITQYF